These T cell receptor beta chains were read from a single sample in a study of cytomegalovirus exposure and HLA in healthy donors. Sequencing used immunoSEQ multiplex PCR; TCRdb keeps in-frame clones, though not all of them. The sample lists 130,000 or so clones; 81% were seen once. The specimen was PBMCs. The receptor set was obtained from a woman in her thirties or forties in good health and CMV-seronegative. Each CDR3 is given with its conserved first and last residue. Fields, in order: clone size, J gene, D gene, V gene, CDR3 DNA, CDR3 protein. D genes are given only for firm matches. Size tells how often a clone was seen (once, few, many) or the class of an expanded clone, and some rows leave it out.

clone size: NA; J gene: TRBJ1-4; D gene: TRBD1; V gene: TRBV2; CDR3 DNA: TGTGCCAGCAGTGCCGGGACAGGGGCTAATGAAAAACTGTTTTTT; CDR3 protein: CASSAGTGANEKLFF
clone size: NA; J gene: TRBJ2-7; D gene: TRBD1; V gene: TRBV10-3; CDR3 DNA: TGTGCCATCAGCCCGGGACAGGGACCCTACGAGCAGTACTTC; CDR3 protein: CAISPGQGPYEQYF
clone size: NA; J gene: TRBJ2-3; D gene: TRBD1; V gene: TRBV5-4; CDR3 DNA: TGTGCCAGCAGCTCGAAGGACAGGGGCACAGATACGCAGTATTTT; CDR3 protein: CASSSKDRGTDTQYF
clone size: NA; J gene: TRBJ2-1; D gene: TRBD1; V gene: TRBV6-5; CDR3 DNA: TGTGCCAGCAGGGGGGAGGACAGGGGCTACAATGAGCAGTTCTTC; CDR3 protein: CASRGEDRGYNEQFF
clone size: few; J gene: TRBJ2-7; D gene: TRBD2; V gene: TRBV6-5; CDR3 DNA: TGTGCCAGCAGTCTTCAGGGAGGGGAGCAGTACTTC; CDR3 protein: CASSLQGGEQYF
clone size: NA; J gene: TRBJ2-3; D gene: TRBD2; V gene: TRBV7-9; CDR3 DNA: TGTGCCAGCAGCCCAGGCGGGGGGTTGGGCACAGATACGCAGTATTTT; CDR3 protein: CASSPGGGLGTDTQYF
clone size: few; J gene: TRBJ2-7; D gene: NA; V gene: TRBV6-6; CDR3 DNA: TGTGCCAGCAGTTACATGGAGGTATCCTACGAGCAGTACTTC; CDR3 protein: CASSYMEVSYEQYF
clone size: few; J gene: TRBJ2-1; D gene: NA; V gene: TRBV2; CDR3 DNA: TGTGCCAGCAGTGACGCGAGGGCGGTTAATGAGCAGTTCTTC; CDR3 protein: CASSDARAVNEQFF
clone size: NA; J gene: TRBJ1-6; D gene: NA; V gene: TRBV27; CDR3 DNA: TGTGCCAGCAGTCCCTTGAACGGCAGGGACTCCTCGCCCCTCCACTTT; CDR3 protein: CASSPLNGRDSSPLHF
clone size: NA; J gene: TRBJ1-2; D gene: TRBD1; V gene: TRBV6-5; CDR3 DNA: TGTGCCAGCCATTCCCGGGACAGGAACTTTTATGGCTACACCTTC; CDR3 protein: CASHSRDRNFYGYTF
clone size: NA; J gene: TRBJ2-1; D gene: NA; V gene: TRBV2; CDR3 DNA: TGTGCCAGCAGCGGAGTAGGGGGAGGGTCCTACAATGAGCAGTTCTTC; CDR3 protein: CASSGVGGGSYNEQFF
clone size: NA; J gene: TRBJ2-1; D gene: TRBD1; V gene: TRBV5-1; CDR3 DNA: TGCGCCAGCTATGGGGACAGTTACTACAATGAGCAGTTCTTC; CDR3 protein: CASYGDSYYNEQFF
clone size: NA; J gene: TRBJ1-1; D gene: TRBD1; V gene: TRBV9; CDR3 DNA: TGTGCCAGCAGCGTCTTCACAGGGGGACGCGGCACTGAAGCTTTCTTT; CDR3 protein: CASSVFTGGRGTEAFF
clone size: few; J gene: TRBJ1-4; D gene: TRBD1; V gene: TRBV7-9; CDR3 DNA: TGTGCCAGCCGGGACAGGGGTAGGGATGGCGAAAAACTGTTTTTT; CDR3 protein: CASRDRGRDGEKLFF
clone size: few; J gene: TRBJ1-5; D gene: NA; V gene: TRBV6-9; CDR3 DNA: TGTGCCAGCAGTTATTCAGGGGCGAGCAATCAGCCCCAGCATTTT; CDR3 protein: CASSYSGASNQPQHF
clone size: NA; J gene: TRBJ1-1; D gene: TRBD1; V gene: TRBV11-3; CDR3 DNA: TGTGCCAGCAGCTGGACAGGGGAAACTGAAGCTTTCTTT; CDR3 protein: CASSWTGETEAFF
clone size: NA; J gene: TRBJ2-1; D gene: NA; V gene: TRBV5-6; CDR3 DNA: TGTGCCAGCAGCTTGAGCGGCCAGACCATAATGCTCTACAATGAGCAGTTCTTC; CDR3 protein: CASSLSGQTIMLYNEQFF
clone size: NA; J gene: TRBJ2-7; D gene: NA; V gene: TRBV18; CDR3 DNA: TGTGCCAGCTCACCAATGGGGGGAACCTACGAGCAGTACTTC; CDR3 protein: CASSPMGGTYEQYF
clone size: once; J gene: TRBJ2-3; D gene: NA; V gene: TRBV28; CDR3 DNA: TGTGCCAGCAGAATTAACAGGGTCACAGATACGCAGTATTTT; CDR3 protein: CASRINRVTDTQYF
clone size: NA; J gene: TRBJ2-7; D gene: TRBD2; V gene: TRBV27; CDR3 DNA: TGTGCCAGCAGCCCACGCGGGGGAACGGGATACGAGCAGTACTTC; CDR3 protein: CASSPRGGTGYEQYF
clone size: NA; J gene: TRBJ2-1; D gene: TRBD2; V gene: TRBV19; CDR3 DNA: TGTGCCAGTAGTTTAGGGCGGGGGGGATCCAATGAGCAGTTCTTC; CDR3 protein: CASSLGRGGSNEQFF
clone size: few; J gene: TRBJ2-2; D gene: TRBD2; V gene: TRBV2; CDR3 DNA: TGTGCCAGCAGGCCAACTAGCGGGCCGAACACCGGGGAGCTGTTTTTT; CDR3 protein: CASRPTSGPNTGELFF
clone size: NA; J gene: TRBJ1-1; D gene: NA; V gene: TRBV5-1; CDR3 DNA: TGCGCCAGCAGCTTGTTTAGTGCTTTCTTT; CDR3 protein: CASSLFSAFF
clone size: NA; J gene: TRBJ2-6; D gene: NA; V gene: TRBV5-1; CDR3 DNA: TGCGCCAGCAGCTTGAACAGGGCTGGGGCCAACGCCCTGACTTTC; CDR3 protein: CASSLNRAGANALTF
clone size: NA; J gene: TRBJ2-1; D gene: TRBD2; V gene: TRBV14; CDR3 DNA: TGTGCCAGCAGCCAAGTGAGACTAGCGAACTACAATGAGCAGTTCTTC; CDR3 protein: CASSQVRLANYNEQFF
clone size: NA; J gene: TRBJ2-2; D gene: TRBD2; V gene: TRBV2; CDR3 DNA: TGTGCCAGCAGCCCCAGGGCCCGGGGGGGCCTCGGGGAGCTGTTTTTT; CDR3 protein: CASSPRARGGLGELFF
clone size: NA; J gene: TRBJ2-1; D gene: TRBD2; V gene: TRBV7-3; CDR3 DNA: TGTGCCAGCAGCTCGACTAGCGGGGGCTACAATGAGCAGTTCTTC; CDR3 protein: CASSSTSGGYNEQFF
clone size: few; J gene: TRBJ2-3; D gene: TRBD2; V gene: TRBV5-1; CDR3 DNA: TGCGCCAGCAGCTTGGTCCTAGCGGGGGGGGACAGCACAGATACGCAGTATTTT; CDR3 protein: CASSLVLAGGDSTDTQYF
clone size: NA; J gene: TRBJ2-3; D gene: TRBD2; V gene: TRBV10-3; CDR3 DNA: TGTGCCATCAGTGGACTAGCGGGCACAGATACGCAGTATTTT; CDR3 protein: CAISGLAGTDTQYF
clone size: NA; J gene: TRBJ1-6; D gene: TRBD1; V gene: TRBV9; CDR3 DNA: TGTGCCAGCAGCGTAGGGGACAGGGAGTCACCCCTCCACTTT; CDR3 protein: CASSVGDRESPLHF
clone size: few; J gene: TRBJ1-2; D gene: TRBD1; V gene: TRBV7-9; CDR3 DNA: TGTGCCAGCAGCTCGACAGGGGGTGGCTACACCTTC; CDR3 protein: CASSSTGGGYTF
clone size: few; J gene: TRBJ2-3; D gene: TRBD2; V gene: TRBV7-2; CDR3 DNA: TGTGCCAGCAGCTCGGCTAGCGGGAGGGCCGGAGATACGCAGTATTTT; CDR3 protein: CASSSASGRAGDTQYF
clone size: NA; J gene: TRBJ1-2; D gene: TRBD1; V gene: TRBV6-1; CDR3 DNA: TGTGCCAGCAGTGATGGACAGGGCAGCGGCTATGGCTACACCTTC; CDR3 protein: CASSDGQGSGYGYTF
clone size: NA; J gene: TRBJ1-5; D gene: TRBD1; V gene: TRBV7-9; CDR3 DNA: TGTGCCAGCAGCTTATCTATACTGGACAGGGGGAAAGGCAATCAGCCCCAGCATTTT; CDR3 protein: CASSLSILDRGKGNQPQHF
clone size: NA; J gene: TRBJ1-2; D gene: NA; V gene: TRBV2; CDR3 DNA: TGTGCCAGCAGTGAATATGAGGGAGGGTATGGCTACACCTTC; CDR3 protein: CASSEYEGGYGYTF
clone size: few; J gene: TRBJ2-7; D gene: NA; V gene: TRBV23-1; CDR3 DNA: TGCGCCAGCAGTCAATCAGGCAGGGAAAAGACCTACGAGCAGTACTTC; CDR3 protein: CASSQSGREKTYEQYF
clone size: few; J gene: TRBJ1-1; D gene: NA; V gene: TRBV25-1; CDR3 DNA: TGTGCCAGCAAGGCCGCCAGGGGATTGAACACTGAAGCTTTCTTT; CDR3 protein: CASKAARGLNTEAFF
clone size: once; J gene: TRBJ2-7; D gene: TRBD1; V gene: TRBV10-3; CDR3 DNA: TGTGCCTCCAAAGGGGGCGTAAGGTACGAGCAGTACTTC; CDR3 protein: CASKGGVRYEQYF
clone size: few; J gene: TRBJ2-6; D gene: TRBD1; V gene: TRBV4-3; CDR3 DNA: TGCGCCAGCAGCTCCTTGACAGGGGGCTCTGGGGCCAACGTCCTGACTTTC; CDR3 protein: CASSSLTGGSGANVLTF
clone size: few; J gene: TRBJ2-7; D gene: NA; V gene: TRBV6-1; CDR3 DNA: TGTGCCAGCCGGGACTTCTGGAACGAGCAGTACTTC; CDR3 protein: CASRDFWNEQYF
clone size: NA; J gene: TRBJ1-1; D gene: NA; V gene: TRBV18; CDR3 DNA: TGTGCCAGCTCACCAATAGTGAACACTGAAGCTTTCTTT; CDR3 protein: CASSPIVNTEAFF
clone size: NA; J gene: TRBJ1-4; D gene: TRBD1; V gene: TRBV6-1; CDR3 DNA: TGTGCCAGCAGGCTCGGGACAGGGGAGGGAAAACTGTTTTTT; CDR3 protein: CASRLGTGEGKLFF
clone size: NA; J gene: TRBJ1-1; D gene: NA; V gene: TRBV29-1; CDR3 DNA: TGCAGCGTTAACAGGAACACTGAAGCTTTCTTT; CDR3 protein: CSVNRNTEAFF
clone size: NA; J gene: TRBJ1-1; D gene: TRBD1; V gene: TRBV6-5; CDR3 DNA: TGTGCCAGCAGTAAGACTCGGGACAGTAAAGCTTTCTTT; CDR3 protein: CASSKTRDSKAFF
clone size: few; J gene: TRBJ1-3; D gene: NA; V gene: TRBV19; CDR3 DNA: TGTGCCAGTAGTAGCTACTCTGGAAACACCATATATTTT; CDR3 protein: CASSSYSGNTIYF
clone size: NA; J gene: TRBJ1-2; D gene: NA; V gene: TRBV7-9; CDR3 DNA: TGTGCCAGCAGCCCATCGGGAATAGATGGCTACACCTTC; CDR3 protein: CASSPSGIDGYTF
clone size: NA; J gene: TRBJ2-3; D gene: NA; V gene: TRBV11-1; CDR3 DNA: TGTGCCAGCAGTCGAGAGTCAGGGGCCACAGATACGCAGTATTTT; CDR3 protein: CASSRESGATDTQYF
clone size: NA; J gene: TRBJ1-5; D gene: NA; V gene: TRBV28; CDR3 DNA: TGTGCCAGCAGGAGGTATAATCAGCCCCAGCATTTT; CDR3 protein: CASRRYNQPQHF
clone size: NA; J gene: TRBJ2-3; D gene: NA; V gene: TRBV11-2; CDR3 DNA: TGTGCCAGCAGCCAACTCACAGATACGCAGTATTTT; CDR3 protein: CASSQLTDTQYF
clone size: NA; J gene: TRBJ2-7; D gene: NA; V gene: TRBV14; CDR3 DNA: TGTGCCAGCAGCCAAGATCGCGGTTTTGAGCAGTACTTC; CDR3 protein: CASSQDRGFEQYF
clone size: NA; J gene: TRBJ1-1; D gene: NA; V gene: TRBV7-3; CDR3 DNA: TGTGCCAGCAGCTTCAACAAGCTGGGGGGGGGTGAAGCTTTCTTT; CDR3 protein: CASSFNKLGGGEAFF
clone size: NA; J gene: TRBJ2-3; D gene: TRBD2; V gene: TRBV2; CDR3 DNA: TGTGCCAGCAGGTTAACTAGCGGGAAGTCAGATACGCAGTATTTT; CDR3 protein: CASRLTSGKSDTQYF
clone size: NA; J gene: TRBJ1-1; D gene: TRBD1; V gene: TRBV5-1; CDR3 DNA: TGCGCCAGCAGCCCCTGGTCTACAGGGGGCACTGAAGCTTTCTTT; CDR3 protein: CASSPWSTGGTEAFF
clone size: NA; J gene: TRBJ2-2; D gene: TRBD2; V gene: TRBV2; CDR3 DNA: TGTGCCAGCAGTCCATGGGCTAGCGGGGGGGCTTCTGACACCGGGGAGCTGTTTTTT; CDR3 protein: CASSPWASGGASDTGELFF
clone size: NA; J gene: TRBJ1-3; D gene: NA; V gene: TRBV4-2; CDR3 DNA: TGTGCCAGCAGCCAAGAGTTGTCGGCGGAACGAGTTGGAAACACCATATATTTT; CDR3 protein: CASSQELSAERVGNTIYF
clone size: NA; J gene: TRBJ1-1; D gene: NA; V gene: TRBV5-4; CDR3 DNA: TGTGCCAGCAGCCCGGCCGGGGGGAGGTGGACTGAAGCTTTCTTT; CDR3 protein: CASSPAGGRWTEAFF